This is a list of T cell receptor beta chains from one sample in a study of molecular identifiers for immune sequencing clone quantification. TCRdb passed the PCR reads through MiXCR, listing each CDR3 protein once. The sample consists of around 460,000 distinct CDR3 sequences, approximately 25% of them appearing once. What was sequenced was naive CD8+ T cells from blood, with Jurkat cell RNA spiked in. Source of these receptors: a human donor in good health. Some libraries in this study had Jurkat cell RNA spiked in. The CDR3 runs from the conserved cysteine through the conserved F or W. D genes are given only for firm matches. Clone size is stated in some rows and not others, as once, few, many or a class when expanded.

cdr3_nt cdr3_aa v_call clone_size d_call j_call
TGCAGTACTAGAGCCCCCTTAGCGGGGGAGACCCAGTACTTC CSTRAPLAGETQYF TRBV20-1 NA TRBD2 TRBJ2-5
TGTGCCAGCAGCCAAGATTCCTGGGGCCTAGCGGGGGGGCGGGGGACCCAGTACTTC CASSQDSWGLAGGRGTQYF TRBV3-1 NA TRBD2 TRBJ2-5
TGTGCCAGCAGTTTATCGGGGAGGGCAGATACGCAGTATTTT CASSLSGRADTQYF TRBV27 many TRBD2 TRBJ2-3
TGTGCCAGCAGCCAAGAGTCCCACAGGCAGCATTTT CASSQESHRQHF TRBV3-1 NA NA TRBJ1-5
TGTGCCAGCAGCTCGACCGACCACGGGACGGCAAGCTCCTACGAGCAGTACTTC CASSSTDHGTASSYEQYF TRBV7-9 NA NA TRBJ2-7
TGTGCCAGCAGCTTGGACTCTCCCGGGGCAAACACTGAAGCTTTCTTT CASSLDSPGANTEAFF TRBV5-5 NA NA TRBJ1-1
TGTGCCAGCAGCTTCCGGACTAGCGGGAACAGTAATGAGCAGTTCTTC CASSFRTSGNSNEQFF TRBV11-2 few TRBD2 TRBJ2-1
TGTGCCAGCAGCTCGGGCGTGACGGAAGGCTACACCTTC CASSSGVTEGYTF TRBV5-6 few NA TRBJ1-2
TGCGCCAGCAGCCAAGTGGGCCCAACAGATACGCAGTATTTT CASSQVGPTDTQYF TRBV4-3 many NA TRBJ2-3
TGCAGTGCTAGAGAGGGAACCTCCTACGAGCAGTACTTC CSAREGTSYEQYF TRBV20-1 many NA TRBJ2-7
TGTGCCAGCAGCCTGGCGGGACAGGGCGGAGATACGCAGTATTTT CASSLAGQGGDTQYF TRBV11-2 many TRBD1 TRBJ2-3
TGCGCCAGCAGCCAAGATCCCGGACAGGGTAGCAATCAGCCCCAGCATTTT CASSQDPGQGSNQPQHF TRBV4-1 few TRBD1 TRBJ1-5
TGTGCCAGCAGCTTGGACGTCTTACCCGACGAGCAGTACTTC CASSLDVLPDEQYF TRBV5-6 NA NA TRBJ2-7
TGTGCCAGTAGTATAGGGTTCGCCAGGGGCAATCAGCCCCAGCATTTT CASSIGFARGNQPQHF TRBV19 NA NA TRBJ1-5
TGTGCCATCAGTGAGTCGCAACACACCGGGGAGCTGTTTTTT CAISESQHTGELFF TRBV10-3 few NA TRBJ2-2
TGTGCCTGGAGTACCCCAGACAGGGTGGTCAATCAGCCCCAGCATTTT CAWSTPDRVVNQPQHF TRBV30 NA TRBD1 TRBJ1-5
TGTGCCAGCAGCTTAGCTAGCGGGAAAGAGACCCAGTACTTC CASSLASGKETQYF TRBV13 NA TRBD2 TRBJ2-5
TGTGCCAGCAGTGAAGCGGAAACGCAGCCCCAGCATTTT CASSEAETQPQHF TRBV2 many NA TRBJ1-5
TGCGCCAGCAGTGAGTCATGGTCCTATACGCAGTATTTT CASSESWSYTQYF TRBV10-2 many NA TRBJ2-3
TGTGCCAGCAGTGAATTGATGGGGATAGGGGATGAGCAGTTCTTC CASSELMGIGDEQFF TRBV25-1 NA NA TRBJ2-1
TGTGCCAGCAGTTACTCATCGGGGGGCCCCTACTACGAGCAGTACTTC CASSYSSGGPYYEQYF TRBV6-5 NA NA TRBJ2-7
TGTGCCAGCAGTGAATCCATTGTGTGGCGGGGCGAAAACAATGAGCAGTTCTTC CASSESIVWRGENNEQFF TRBV25-1 NA NA TRBJ2-1
TGTGCCAGCAGCCAGAGGGTTCTCCTAGATCCCCAGTACTTC CASSQRVLLDPQYF TRBV14 few NA TRBJ2-5
TGTGCCAGCAGTTTACGAGGGACAGAACTAATAGGAGGCTACACCTTC CASSLRGTELIGGYTF TRBV27 few TRBD1 TRBJ1-2
TGTGCCAGCAGCTTATTTGGCGGGGGTTACAATGAGCAGTTCTTC CASSLFGGGYNEQFF TRBV7-2 many TRBD2 TRBJ2-1
TGTGCCAGCAGTTCTTTACAGGGGCCAAAGTACGAGCAGTACTTC CASSSLQGPKYEQYF TRBV6-5 many TRBD1 TRBJ2-7
TGTGCCAGCAGCGGGACACCCTTCTACGAGCAGTACTTC CASSGTPFYEQYF TRBV13 NA NA TRBJ2-7
TGTGCCAGCAGTGAGATGACAGGGGACACTGAAGCTTTCTTT CASSEMTGDTEAFF TRBV28 many TRBD1 TRBJ1-1
TGCGCCAGCAGCCAAGATATGGGTAGGGTCTACGAGCAGTACTTC CASSQDMGRVYEQYF TRBV4-3 few NA TRBJ2-7
TGTGCCAGCAGCTTACCCGGGGAACGCTCCTACGAGCAGTACTTC CASSLPGERSYEQYF TRBV7-6 many NA TRBJ2-7
TGTGCCAGCATTCCTCAAGGGGGGGGGAGCACAGATACGCAGTATTTT CASIPQGGGSTDTQYF TRBV12-3/TRBV12-4 many NA TRBJ2-3
TGTGCCAGCAGCTCCGCGGGGGACAGGAACACTGAAGCTTTCTTT CASSSAGDRNTEAFF TRBV7-9 many TRBD1 TRBJ1-1
TGTGCCAGCAGCCCTCTAGCGCGGAGCACAGATACGCAGTATTTT CASSPLARSTDTQYF TRBV28 many NA TRBJ2-3
TGTGCCACCAGCAGAGATTCGAGGACAGGGTACACTGAAGCTTTCTTT CATSRDSRTGYTEAFF TRBV15 few TRBD1 TRBJ1-1
TGTGCCAGCAGCTTAGAGTTCCAGGGGGGTTTAGAGACCCAGTACTTC CASSLEFQGGLETQYF TRBV7-2 NA NA TRBJ2-5
TGTGCCAGCAGCGTAGTGATGGGATCGAACACTGAAGCTTTCTTT CASSVVMGSNTEAFF TRBV9 NA NA TRBJ1-1
TGTGCCAGTAGGACCGGGACAAGGGGAAACACTGAAGCTTTCTTT CASRTGTRGNTEAFF TRBV19 NA NA TRBJ1-1
TGTGCCAGCAGCCCCCGGACTAGCGGACCCTCCTACGAGCAGTACTTC CASSPRTSGPSYEQYF TRBV3-1 few TRBD2 TRBJ2-7
TGTGCCAGCAGCCCACCAGACAGGGGCTATGGCTACACCTTC CASSPPDRGYGYTF TRBV9 many TRBD1 TRBJ1-2
TGTGCTAGTGGCTTAGGGGATCTGGCCGCCTACGAGCAGTACTTC CASGLGDLAAYEQYF TRBV12-5 few NA TRBJ2-7
TGTGCCAGCAGTTACTACGGGTCCTACGAGCAGTACTTC CASSYYGSYEQYF TRBV6-5 NA NA TRBJ2-7
TGTGCCAGCAGTCAATATGGACAGGGCAATCAGCCCCAGCATTTT CASSQYGQGNQPQHF TRBV28 many TRBD1 TRBJ1-5
TGTGCCAGCAGTCCCCGGACAGGGGGGCCCCATCAGTATTTT CASSPRTGGPHQYF TRBV6-6 few TRBD1 TRBJ2-3
TGTGCCAGCAGTTACTACGGGACGGTGACTAATGAAAAACTGTTTTTT CASSYYGTVTNEKLFF TRBV6-6 few NA TRBJ1-4
TGTGCCAGCAGCCAAGAGGACAGGCGGATCGAGCAGTACTTC CASSQEDRRIEQYF TRBV3-1 NA TRBD1 TRBJ2-7
TGCGCCAGCAGCTATAGCGGCTACAATGAGCAGCTCTTC CASSYSGYNEQLF TRBV5-1 few NA TRBJ2-1
TGCAGCGTTGAAACACCTTACTCCTACGAGCAGTACTTC CSVETPYSYEQYF TRBV29-1 few NA TRBJ2-7
TGTGCCAGCAGCCCCCCCCGCCCTGGTGCTGAAGCTTTCTTT CASSPPRPGAEAFF TRBV7-9 few NA TRBJ1-1
TGTGCCAGCAGCTTCGGGCCCGGGGAGAGGTGGGAGCAGTACTTC CASSFGPGERWEQYF TRBV7-7 once NA TRBJ2-7
TGTGCCAGCAGCTGGCGGGGGGGCCCCTACAATGAGCAGTTCTTC CASSWRGGPYNEQFF TRBV7-2 NA TRBD2 TRBJ2-1
TGTGCCAGCAGTTTCTCGGGGCTTAGCACAGATACGCAGTATTTT CASSFSGLSTDTQYF TRBV28 few NA TRBJ2-3
TGCAGTGCTAGAGATTGGGACACCATATATTTT CSARDWDTIYF TRBV20-1 few NA TRBJ1-3
TGTGCCGGCAGTTTGGTTACAGGGGTGCATGGCTACACCTTC CAGSLVTGVHGYTF TRBV12-3/TRBV12-4 NA TRBD1 TRBJ1-2